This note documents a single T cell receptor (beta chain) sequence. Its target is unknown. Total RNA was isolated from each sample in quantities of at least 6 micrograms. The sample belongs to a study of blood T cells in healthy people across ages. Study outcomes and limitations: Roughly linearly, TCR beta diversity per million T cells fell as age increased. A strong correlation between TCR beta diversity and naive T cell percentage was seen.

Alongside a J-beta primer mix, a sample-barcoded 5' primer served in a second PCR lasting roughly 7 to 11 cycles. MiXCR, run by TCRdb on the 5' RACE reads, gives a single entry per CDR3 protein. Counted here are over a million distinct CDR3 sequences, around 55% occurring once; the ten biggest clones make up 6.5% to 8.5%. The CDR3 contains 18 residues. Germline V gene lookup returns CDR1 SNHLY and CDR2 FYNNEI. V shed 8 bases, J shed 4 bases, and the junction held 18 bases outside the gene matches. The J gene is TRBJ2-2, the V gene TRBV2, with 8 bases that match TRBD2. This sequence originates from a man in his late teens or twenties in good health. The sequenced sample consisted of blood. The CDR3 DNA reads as TGTGCCAGCGGTCAACGAGGGGTCAGCGGGAGTGGCACCGGGGAGCTGTTTTTT. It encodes CASGQRGVSGSGTGELFF.